These 28 T cell receptor beta chains were all obtained from the same sample, sequenced in a study of cytomegalovirus exposure and HLA in healthy donors. 13 Jbeta primers and 60 Vbeta primers were used for the PCR. TCRdb keeps only in-frame clones here, not all; method: immunoSEQ multiplex PCR. This sample carries roughly 100,000 clones, about two thirds of them seen once, and the ten largest clones take less than 0.95%. Sequencing was performed on PBMCs. The receptor source for this set is a boy between 10 and 17 years old in good health and CMV-seronegative.

On this clone itself: Within the sample, other DNA sequences also encode this same CDR3. This chain joins TRBV2 and TRBJ1-4, with a possible D match to TRBD1 (6 bases). The V end was cut by 1 base, the J end by 8 bases, with 11 bases between. Germline CDR1 SNHLY, CDR2 FYNNEI. This CDR3 is built from 14 residues. The CDR3 sequence is CASSEGQGREKLFF. The CDR3, as DNA: TGTGCCAGCAGTGAAGGCCAGGGGCGGGAAAAACTGTTTTTT.

This sequence joins TRBV6-5 and TRBJ1-2, with 9 bases identical to TRBD1. The CDR3 sequence is 14 residues long. Germline values: CDR1 MNHEY, CDR2 SVGAGI. Unmatched junction bases numbered 7, after V lost 6 bases and J lost 5 bases. The CDR3 region has the DNA TGTGCCAGCAGCACCGGACAGGGGTGGTATGGCTACACCTTC. Residues: CASSTGQGWYGYTF.

This clone has only a few counts. A junction end diverges from the germline sequence, so it may reflect a read error. V usage is TRBV29-1 and J usage is TRBJ1-1; D may be TRBD1 (5 bases). CDR3 length: 13 residues. CDR1 is SQVTM and CDR2 is ANQGSEA in the germline V gene. CDR3 DNA sequence: TGCAGCGTTGACCGACAGCTGAAGACTGAAGCTTTCTTT. Encoded protein: CSVDRQLKTEAFF.

V is TRBV5-1 and J is TRBJ2-5, with D possibly being TRBD1 (6 bases). TRBJ2-7 matches the DNA end more closely, so the J call is doubtful. Germline loops: CDR1 SGHRS, CDR2 YFSETQ. The CDR3 sequence is 14 residues long. The CDR3 DNA reads as TGCGCCAGCCAATACAGGGTTGGGTCCTACGAGCAGTACTTC. Its translation: CASQYRVGSYEQYF.

The chain couples TRBV15 to TRBJ2-7; 9 bases align to TRBD1. After removal of 5 bases from V and 4 bases from J, the junction contained 9 bases not matched to a gene. Looked up from germline, CDR1 is LNHNV and CDR2 is YYDKDF (reference sequence). The CDR3 spans 15 residues. The CDR3 nucleotides are TGTGCCACCAGCCTCGGCGCGGGACAGGGTTACGAGCAGTACTTC. Its protein is CATSLGAGQGYEQYF.

The rearrangement links TRBV6-5 to TRBJ2-5; 9 nucleotides match TRBD2. Per germline, CDR1 MNHEY and CDR2 SVGAGI. The CDR3 length is 14 residues. Germline trimming cut 8 bases from V and 5 bases from J; bases unmatched to any gene: 9. The CDR3 spells CASGVAGVGETQYF. CDR3 bases: TGTGCCAGCGGGGTAGCGGGAGTCGGGGAGACCCAGTACTTC.

This sequence joins TRBV5-4 and TRBJ1-1; D not resolved. Germline V CDR1 and CDR2: SGHNT, YYREEE (reference sequence). CDR3 size: 15 residues. V lost 2 bases, J lost 0 bases, and 11 bases lay in between. CDR3 loop: CASSLGGYMNTEAFF. DNA of the CDR3: TGTGCCAGCAGCTTAGGAGGGTACATGAACACTGAAGCTTTCTTT. The entire variable domain, with the rest obtained from reference TRBV5-4 and TRBJ1-1, is as follows: ETGVTQSPTHLIKTRGQQVTLRCSSQSGHNTVSWYQQALGQGPQFIFQYYREEENGRGNFPPRFSGLQFPNYSSELNVNALELDDSALYLCASSLGGYMNTEAFFGQGTRLTVV.

J is TRBJ2-5 and V is TRBV7-9, with TRBD2 matching 9 bases. The CDR3 spans 14 residues. The trim removed 2 bases at V and 3 bases at J, leaving 1 base unmatched. Germline V CDR1 and CDR2: SEHNR, FQNEAQ (reference sequence). The CDR3 DNA is TGTGCCAGCAGCTTACTAGCGGGGAAAGAGACCCAGTACTTC. Translation gives CASSLLAGKETQYF.

The chain recombines TRBV4-3 with TRBJ1-5; D gene unclear. Trimming removed 0 bases at V and 5 bases at J, with 8 bases between. Germline CDR1 reads LGHNA; CDR2 reads YSLEER. The CDR3 loop spans 14 amino acids. The chain's CDR3 is CASSQEASDQPQHF. CDR3 in DNA: TGCGCCAGCAGCCAAGAAGCCAGCGATCAGCCCCAGCATTTT.

V usage is TRBV7-6 and J usage is TRBJ2-2; 8 nucleotides match TRBD2. CDR3 length: 16 amino acids. The junction had 9 bases not matched to a gene; V was cut back by 1 base and J by 8 bases. Germline V gene lookup returns CDR1 SGHVS and CDR2 FNYEAQ. CDR3 coding DNA: TGTGCCAGCAGCTTAGTAGCGGGGCGGATTCCGGGGGAGCTGTTTTTT. Its protein is CASSLVAGRIPGELFF. Complete variable domain (other parts from reference TRBV7-6 and TRBJ2-2): GAGVSQSPRYKVTKRGQDVALRCDPISGHVSLYWYRQALGQGPEFLTYFNYEAQQDKSGLPNDRFSAERPEGSISTLTIQRTEQRDSAMYRCASSLVAGRIPGELFFGEGSRLTVL.

The V and J genes are TRBV10-3 and TRBJ2-7, with 9 positions matching TRBD2. This CDR3 comprises 15 residues. V gave up 4 bases and J gave up 1 base; unmatched junction bases: 5. Looked up from germline, CDR1 is ENHRY and CDR2 is SYGVKD. The chain's CDR3 is CAISGASGVSYEQYF. The CDR3 DNA is TGTGCCATCAGTGGAGCTAGCGGGGTTTCCTACGAGCAGTACTTC.

The chain combines TRBV20-1 with TRBJ2-3, with TRBD2 identical over 10 bases. Germline assignment: CDR1 DFQATT and CDR2 SNEGSKA (reference sequence). The CDR3 is 11 amino acids. CDR3 amino acids: CLAGGTDTQYF. CDR3 DNA: TGCCTAGCGGGGGGCACAGATACGCAGTATTTT.

The chain has TRBV28 and TRBJ2-5; D perhaps matches TRBD2 (5 bases). V was cut by 4 bases and J by 0 bases, with 9 bases left in between. This CDR3 is built from 14 residues. The germline gives CDR1 MDHEN, CDR2 SYDVKM. The CDR3 loop reads CASSSAGNQETQYF. The CDR3 DNA sequence: TGTGCCAGCAGTTCGGCCGGGAACCAAGAGACCCAGTACTTC.

This clone has just one count. The chain is built from TRBV2 and TRBJ2-7; D perhaps matches TRBD1 (7 bases). Germline values: CDR1 SNHLY, CDR2 FYNNEI. The V gene lost 4 bases and the J gene lost 5 bases, with 18 bases spanning the gap. CDR3 length equals 15 residues. For the CDR3, the DNA is TGTGCCAGCAGTGGCGGAGGGGGCGGCCGGGACGAGCAGTACTTC. Translation: CASSGGGGGRDEQYF.

The rearrangement links TRBV5-4 to TRBJ2-1, with TRBD2 matching over 9 bases. Germline V gives CDR1 SGHNT, CDR2 YYREEE (reference sequence). The CDR3 contains 17 residues. Germline trimming cut 0 bases from V and 7 bases from J; bases unmatched to any gene: 11. The CDR3 region has the DNA TGTGCCAGCAGCTTGGCCTCGGCGGGAGGGCCGGGTAATGAGCAGTTCTTC. Amino acids: CASSLASAGGPGNEQFF.

The chain uses TRBV9 and TRBJ2-7; a weak D match, TRBD2 (5 bases). This CDR3 has 11 amino acids. V shed 3 bases and J shed 6 bases, with 7 bases lying between them. Germline V gene lookup returns CDR1 SGDLS and CDR2 YYNGEE. In DNA form, the CDR3 reads TGTGCCAGCAGCGCTGGAGGCGAGCAGTACTTC. Amino acids: CASSAGGEQYF.

The J gene is TRBJ2-7, the V gene TRBV4-3; D possibly corresponds to TRBD1 (6 bases). Looked up from germline, CDR1 is LGHNA and CDR2 is YSLEER. V shed 1 base and J shed 6 bases, with 10 bases lying between them. The CDR3 is 13 residues long. CDR3 nucleotides: TGCGCCAGCAGCCAAGTTGAGGGGGTCGAGCAGTACTTC. Amino acids: CASSQVEGVEQYF.

This sequence joins TRBV27 and TRBJ2-7; TRBD2 matches 15 bases. Germline-derived CDR1 and CDR2 are MNHEY and SMNVEV (reference sequence). The CDR3 sequence is 15 residues long. Germline trimming cut 3 bases from V and 7 bases from J; bases unmatched to any gene: 4. Here the CDR3 reads CASSFGTSGRSEQYF. CDR3 coding DNA: TGTGCCAGCAGTTTCGGGACTAGCGGGAGGAGTGAGCAGTACTTC.

This clone was seen a single time. V is TRBV5-1 and J is TRBJ1-5, with D uncertain. V lost 0 bases and J lost 5, with 6 bases in between. Germline V CDR1 and CDR2: SGHRS, YFSETQ. The length of the CDR3 is 13 residues. In DNA form, the CDR3 reads TGCGCCAGCAGCTTGGACCTAGATCAGCCCCAGCATTTT. It translates to CASSLDLDQPQHF. Full variable domain (missing parts from reference TRBV5-1 and TRBJ1-5): KAGVTQTPRYLIKTRGQQVTLSCSPISGHRSVSWYQQTPGQGLQFLFEYFSETQRNKGNFPGRFSGRQFSNSRSEMNVSTLELGDSALYLCASSLDLDQPQHFGDGTRLSIL.

The chain carries TRBV28 and TRBJ1-1; D gene ambiguous. Germline V CDR1 and CDR2: MDHEN, SYDVKM. V lost 2 bases and J lost 3, with 10 bases in between. This CDR3 comprises 14 residues. CDR3 sequence (DNA): TGTGCCAGCAGTTTAGGCCCCAGTGACACTGAAGCTTTCTTT. Protein sequence: CASSLGPSDTEAFF.

V and J are TRBV4-3 and TRBJ1-1, with 7 bases that match TRBD1. This CDR3 has 18 residues. Unmatched junction bases numbered 13, after V lost 2 bases and J lost 1 base. The V gene's germline CDR1 is LGHNA and CDR2 YSLEER. CDR3: CASSQRLTGIVENTEAFF. For the CDR3, the DNA is TGCGCCAGCAGCCAAAGGTTGACAGGGATTGTGGAGAACACTGAAGCTTTCTTT.

This sequence joins TRBV27 and TRBJ2-7, with D perhaps TRBD2 (6 bases). With 0 bases removed from V and 4 bases from J, the gap between germline ends came to 16 bases. Germline lookup yields CDR1 MNHEY and CDR2 SMNVEV (reference sequence). This CDR3 comprises 16 residues. The CDR3 sequence is CASSLSEGALPYEQYF. The CDR3 DNA reads TGTGCCAGCAGTTTATCGGAGGGAGCCCTCCCGTACGAGCAGTACTTC.

The J gene is TRBJ1-2, the V gene TRBV9; D gene ambiguous. V lost 1 base and J lost 0, with 7 bases in between. The CDR3 runs 14 residues. Germline V CDR1 and CDR2: SGDLS, YYNGEE. CDR3 protein: CASSVMSPNYGYTF. The CDR3 DNA reads TGTGCCAGCAGCGTAATGTCTCCTAACTATGGCTACACCTTC.

The chain is built from TRBV7-2 and TRBJ2-3; TRBD1 aligns across 9 bases. This CDR3 contains 13 residues. From germline, CDR1 is SGHTA and CDR2 FQGNSA. Losses at the gene ends were 10 bases for V and 4 bases for J; bases not matched to a gene: 6. In nucleotides, the CDR3 is TGTGCCAACAGGGACAGGGAGTCAGATACGCAGTATTTT. Its translation is CANRDRESDTQYF. Filled out from reference TRBV7-2 and TRBJ2-3, the complete variable domain reads GAGVSQSPSNKVTEKGKDVELRCDPISGHTALYWYRQSLGQGLEFLIYFQGNSAPDKSGLPSDRFSAERTGGSVSTLTIQRTQQEDSAVYLCANRDRESDTQYFGPGTRLTVL.

The rearrangement links TRBV6-5 to TRBJ1-4; D remains unclear. Trimming removed 4 bases at V and 7 bases at J, with 13 bases between. Looked up from germline, CDR1 is MNHEY and CDR2 is SVGAGI. The CDR3 loop spans 14 amino acids. CDR3 bases: TGTGCCAGCAGTTTCTTCCCCGGTGGTGAAAAACTGTTTTTT. Residues: CASSFFPGGEKLFF.

The V and J genes are TRBV5-1 and TRBJ1-4, with TRBD1 identical over 8 bases. CDR3 length equals 19 residues. Germline loops: CDR1 SGHRS, CDR2 YFSETQ. Trimming removed 4 bases from V and 0 bases from J; junction bases left unmatched: 14. CDR3: CASSLTGQALAATNEKLFF. CDR3 in DNA: TGCGCCAGCAGCCTAACGGGACAGGCTCTAGCTGCAACTAATGAAAAACTGTTTTTT.

Only a few counts were recorded for this clone. This chain connects TRBV14 to TRBJ1-2; perhaps TRBD1 as D (5 bases). CDR1 is SGHDN, CDR2 FVKESK, per germline. V was cut by 3 bases and J by 6 bases, with 14 bases left in between. This CDR3 has 14 amino acids. For the CDR3, the DNA is TGTGCCAGCAGCCACATAAGGGGTTACGATGGCTACACCTTC. It encodes CASSHIRGYDGYTF.

The chain is built from TRBV21-1 and TRBJ1-2. TRBV21-1 is a pseudogene segment. The length of the CDR3 is 17 residues. CDR3 bases: TGTGCCAGCAGCCCCCCGTGTACTTGCGGAACCGTAGAAGGCTACGCCTTC. It translates to CASSPPCTCGTVEGYAF.